This T cell receptor beta chain was sequenced during a study of blood T cell repertoires in COVID-19 (dated by TCRdb to 2018 to 2021). For context, the study as a whole: Samples from collaborators originated in the United States, Italy and Spain and spanned both the acute and convalescent phases of COVID-19. The prospective study material was composed of cDNA or gDNA derived from T cells, B-cell-depleted T cells, or PBMCs. Deeply sampled blood TCRbeta repertoires from subjects exposed to, actively infected with, or recovered from COVID-19 were included in the dataset. The repertoires were released in a freely available public database meant as a resource for research on the immune response to SARS-CoV-2. The samples were drawn from the first 160 participants of the ongoing ImmuneRACE study and from roughly 1,300 subjects provided by 6 global collaborators. A de-identified subject ID, COVID-19 status, age in years and sex were almost always included in the sample metadata. HLA class I and class II types, where available, came from metadata supplied by the sample provider rather than from assay-based typing.

Note on this clone: Its antigen target is currently unknown. Base qualities were left out, and no much larger clone turns up one base away.

Here is what the overall study found, with its caveats: How much clinical and demographic metadata was included differed by source and by participant, and the metadata was provided uncurated.

Each collaborating institution followed its own protocols to collect whole blood in K2EDTA tubes. For TCRbeta analysis, collaborators shipped samples in one of three forms: frozen whole blood, isolated PBMCs, or DNA extracted from either of those sample types. Relative to germline, V is missing 10 bases and J is missing 2 bases, with 8 bases of the junction outside any gene match. The CDR3 goes from the cysteine to the phenylalanine over 13 residues. The entry retains the CDR3 DNA only, 39 bases that are in frame from base 1. CDR1 and CDR2 were assigned from the germline V gene as MDHEN and SYDVKM. TCRbeta CDR3 regions were amplified from genomic DNA using the immunoSEQ Assay, a bias-controlled multiplex PCR. On the authors' methods: Nucleated cell counts per sample were estimated from amplification of reference gene primers within the assay. To quantify the absolute abundance of each unique TCRbeta CDR3 rearrangement, sequence reads were collapsed and filtered. For each sample, productive Simpson clonality was calculated as the square root of Simpson's diversity index over productive rearrangements. TCRdb re-hosts the immuneACCESS table, in-frame sequences only. Its copies lack some clones; in the studies checked, an unresolved V gene accounts for under half of them, and the cause for the rest is not known. V and J calls plus clone size are reproduced from that table; the DNA served to infer D and trimming. The sample has under 200,000 clones on record, 83% of them singletons. Roughly 1.4% of the sample is in the top ten clones.

This TCR was recovered from a human donor in a cohort sampled during active COVID-19. Specimen: peripheral blood. This sequence uses TRBV28 and TRBJ2-7, and TRBD1 aligns with 7 junction nucleotides. Here the CDR3 is given as CATWDSGAYEQYF. The sequenced DNA: TGTGCCACCTGGGACAGTGGGGCCTACGAGCAGTACTTC.